The rows below give T cell receptor beta chains drawn from one sample of a study of shared clonotypes between healthy human individuals. TCRdb's table, derived via immunoSEQ multiplex PCR, lists solely in-frame clones and lacks some. The repertoire has 1.5 million to 2.5 million clones, roughly 95% of them found once; the top ten carry 1% to 1.5%. The specimen was naive CD8+ T cells sorted from blood. The receptors were gathered from a man between 18 and 29 years old in good health. Each CDR3 is given with its conserved first and last residue. A D gene is named only where the DNA matches it firmly. Rows may omit the clone size; those that give it use once, few, many or a size class.

V gene,J gene,D gene,clone size,CDR3 DNA,CDR3 protein
TRBV5-1,TRBJ2-3,TRBD2,-,TGCGCCAGCAGCATAGGACTAGCGGGGACCACAGATACGCAGTATTTT,CASSIGLAGTTDTQYF
TRBV10-2,TRBJ1-5,-,-,TGCGCCAGCAGTGAGACAGGGTTGGGGAATCAGCCCCAGCATTTT,CASSETGLGNQPQHF
TRBV4-3,TRBJ1-6,-,-,TGCGCCAGCAGCCAAGATCACCCCAATTCACCCCTCCACTTT,CASSQDHPNSPLHF
TRBV6-5,TRBJ2-7,-,-,TGTGCCAGCAGTTACGGTAAAGCCAACTACGAGCAGTACTTC,CASSYGKANYEQYF
TRBV4-2,TRBJ2-3,TRBD2,-,TGTGCCAGCAGCCAAGATCCGACTAGCGGGGGCCCCCTATCTAGCACAGATACGCAGTATTTT,CASSQDPTSGGPLSSTDTQYF
TRBV5-1,TRBJ2-4,-,once,TGCGCCAGCGGACCCGGGACTCTAGCCAAAAACATTCAGTACTTC,CASGPGTLAKNIQYF
TRBV7-9,TRBJ2-5,TRBD2,-,TGTGCCAGCAGCGTGGGGGGGCAAGAGACCCAGTACTTC,CASSVGGQETQYF
TRBV7-9,TRBJ1-1,TRBD1,-,TGTGCCAGCAGCTTAGGGACAGGGGTAAGGGACACTGAAGCTTTCTTT,CASSLGTGVRDTEAFF
TRBV27,TRBJ1-1,-,-,TGTGCCAGCAGTTCCACAGCTCATTGGGGAGGCGCTGAAGCTTTCTTT,CASSSTAHWGGAEAFF
TRBV6-1,TRBJ1-1,-,-,TGTGCCAGCAGTGAAGTAGGGGCGACGGGCAGTGAAGCTTTCTTT,CASSEVGATGSEAFF
TRBV4-2,TRBJ1-2,-,-,TGTGCCAGCAGCCCGGATGGGCCCGGGGCCGAATCCTTCTATGGCTACACCTTC,CASSPDGPGAESFYGYTF
TRBV11-2,TRBJ1-5,TRBD1,-,TGTGCCAGCAGCTCCGGACAGGGTGTTCAGCCCCAGCATTTT,CASSSGQGVQPQHF
TRBV27,TRBJ2-2,TRBD2,-,TGTGCCAGCAGTTTCTTTGGGGGGGACACCGGGGAGCTGTTTTTT,CASSFFGGDTGELFF
TRBV6-5,TRBJ2-7,TRBD2,few,TGTGCCAGCAGTTACTCGGCGGGGGACCTCTACGAGCAGTACTTC,CASSYSAGDLYEQYF
TRBV11-2,TRBJ2-7,-,-,TGTGCCAGCAGCTTGGGGCTGGCGCCGGGGGTGACCTACGAGCAGTACTTC,CASSLGLAPGVTYEQYF
TRBV7-6,TRBJ2-3,-,-,TGTGCCAGCACCTCCACAGATACGCAGTATTTT,CASTSTDTQYF
TRBV7-8,TRBJ2-7,TRBD1,-,TGTGCCAGCAGCGAACGGACAGGGAACCACGAGCAGTACTTC,CASSERTGNHEQYF
TRBV6-1,TRBJ2-1,TRBD2,-,TGTGCCAGCAAGGGACTAGCGGGGCAGTATGAGCAGTTCTTC,CASKGLAGQYEQFF
TRBV25-1,TRBJ2-7,TRBD1,-,TGTGCCAGCAGGATGACAGGGTCCTACGAGCAGTACTTC,CASRMTGSYEQYF
TRBV30,TRBJ2-7,-,-,TGTGCCTGGAGTAAAAGGGAGTCCTACGAGCAGTACTTC,CAWSKRESYEQYF
TRBV4-1,TRBJ2-5,-,-,TGCGCCAGCAGCCAAGGGTCCGGACCCCCACGGGAGACCCAGTACTTC,CASSQGSGPPRETQYF
TRBV5-1,TRBJ1-2,-,-,TGCGCCAGCAGCTTGGCCACGGAGGGGCTTAACTATGGCTACACCTTC,CASSLATEGLNYGYTF
TRBV19,TRBJ2-3,TRBD2,-,TGTGCCAGTAGTCTCCGGACTAGCGGACACACGCAGTATTTT,CASSLRTSGHTQYF
TRBV28,TRBJ2-7,TRBD2,-,TGTGCCAGCAGTTCTAGCGGGGGGACCTACGAGCAGTACTTC,CASSSSGGTYEQYF
TRBV5-1,TRBJ2-7,-,-,TGCGCCAGCAGCTTGGGGATCGAATACGAGCAGTACTTC,CASSLGIEYEQYF
TRBV6-6,TRBJ1-2,-,once,TGTGCCAGCAGTCAGGAACAGGACTCCTATGGCTACACCTTC,CASSQEQDSYGYTF
TRBV14,TRBJ2-1,TRBD2,-,TGTGCCAGCAGCAATAGAGAACTAGCGGGATTCCAAGGGGATGAGCAGTTCTTC,CASSNRELAGFQGDEQFF
TRBV7-2,TRBJ2-1,TRBD2,-,TGTGCCAGCAGCTTAGCTCCTAGCGGGTATGCCTACAATGAGCAGTTCTTC,CASSLAPSGYAYNEQFF
TRBV6-5,TRBJ2-1,-,-,TGTGCCAGCAGGCCTAGAGGCGGGATAAGTAATGAGCAGTTCTTC,CASRPRGGISNEQFF
TRBV27,TRBJ2-7,TRBD2,-,TGTGCCAGCAGTTATGGGAGGGGAGGCTCCTACGAGCAGTACTTC,CASSYGRGGSYEQYF
TRBV2,TRBJ1-2,-,once,TGTGCCAGCAGTGAAGGGGGCGGAGGCTACACCTTC,CASSEGGGGYTF
TRBV6-5,TRBJ2-7,-,-,TGTGCCACCTGGGAGGACGAATACGAGCAGTACTTC,CATWEDEYEQYF
TRBV6-1,TRBJ2-2,-,-,TGTGCCAGCAGTGACCAAAGTCCCGGGGAGCTGTTTTTT,CASSDQSPGELFF
TRBV7-9,TRBJ2-7,-,-,TGTGCCTCTCGGAGCTCCTACGAGCAGTACTTC,CASRSSYEQYF
TRBV12-2,TRBJ1-4,-,-,TGTGCAAGTCGCTTAGCTCAGTATGCAACTAATGAAAAACTGTTTTTT,CASRLAQYATNEKLFF
TRBV5-5,TRBJ1-1,-,-,TGTGCCAGCAGCTTATGGACGGACACTGAAGCTTTCTTT,CASSLWTDTEAFF
TRBV7-8,TRBJ1-3,TRBD1,-,TGTGCCAGCAGCCTGGGACAGGGGTCTGGAAACACCATATATTTT,CASSLGQGSGNTIYF
TRBV2,TRBJ2-1,-,-,TGTGCCAGCGACCCCCACGCGTCAGCCGACAATGAGCAGTTCTTC,CASDPHASADNEQFF
TRBV5-6,TRBJ1-1,-,-,TGTGCCAGCAGCTTGGACGGGTCCTGGGAAGCTTTCTTT,CASSLDGSWEAFF
TRBV18,TRBJ1-1,-,-,TGTGCCAGCTCACCGATCCTGAATGAAGCTTTCTTT,CASSPILNEAFF
TRBV27,TRBJ2-7,-,-,TGTGCCAGCAGTCCCTACATTGTGGGCAGCGAAGCCTACGAGCAGTACTTC,CASSPYIVGSEAYEQYF
TRBV7-8,TRBJ2-5,TRBD2,-,TGTGCCAGCAGCCTAAATGGACTAGCGGCGACCCAGTACTTC,CASSLNGLAATQYF
TRBV4-1,TRBJ2-7,-,-,TGCGCCAGCAGCCCAAACTTGAGCTCCTACGAGCAGTACTTC,CASSPNLSSYEQYF
TRBV6-5,TRBJ1-1,TRBD1,-,TGTGCCAGCAGTTACCTAGGACAGGGGTCTGAAGCTTTCTTT,CASSYLGQGSEAFF
TRBV9,TRBJ2-7,-,-,TGTGCCAGCAGCGCCAGCGGGACATCCTACGAGCAGTACTTC,CASSASGTSYEQYF
TRBV7-9,TRBJ2-4,-,-,TGTGCCAGCAGCTTATCCTGGGTCTCACCCCAAGACATTCAGTACTTC,CASSLSWVSPQDIQYF
TRBV7-9,TRBJ2-3,-,-,TGTGCCAGCAGCTTAGAGGGCCCGAGCACAGATACGCAGTATTTT,CASSLEGPSTDTQYF
TRBV28,TRBJ2-7,TRBD2,-,TGTGCCAGCACCCTAGCGGGGGGGCCCAACGAGCAGTACTTC,CASTLAGGPNEQYF
TRBV7-6,TRBJ1-4,TRBD1,-,TGTGCCAGCAGCTTAGGTCTGCCAGGGGGCCATGAAAAACTGTTTTTT,CASSLGLPGGHEKLFF
TRBV13,TRBJ2-1,-,-,TGTGCCAGCAGCTCCCAAAATCTCGCCCTCTACAATGAGCAGTTCTTC,CASSSQNLALYNEQFF
TRBV6-6,TRBJ2-7,-,-,TGTGCCAGCAGACGACAGGAGGCCTACGAGCAGTACTTC,CASRRQEAYEQYF
TRBV6-5,TRBJ2-7,-,-,TGTGCCAGCAGTTGGGCCCCCGGGTCAGGGCAATACGAGCAGTACTTC,CASSWAPGSGQYEQYF
TRBV5-6,TRBJ1-2,-,-,TGTGCCAGCAACCTCCTTGGGGATGGCTACACCTTC,CASNLLGDGYTF
TRBV7-9,TRBJ2-2,-,-,TGTGCCAGCAGCCCCCGGGACACCGGGGAGCTGTTTTTT,CASSPRDTGELFF
TRBV4-3,TRBJ2-7,-,once,TGCGCCAGCAGCCAGGCTAGCCGGGACACCTTCTCCTACGAGCAGTACTTC,CASSQASRDTFSYEQYF
TRBV4-1,TRBJ2-3,TRBD2,once,TGCGCCAGCAGCCAAGATCGAGCTAGCGGGTCTCTAGGAGATACGCAGTATTTT,CASSQDRASGSLGDTQYF
TRBV6-1,TRBJ2-2,TRBD2,-,TGTGCCAGCAGTGAGCTACTAGCGGGTCGCACCGGGGAGCTGTTTTTT,CASSELLAGRTGELFF
TRBV5-1,TRBJ1-2,TRBD1,once,TGCGCCAGCAGCACTCCCCCGACAGGGTTGGGGTATGGCTACACCTTC,CASSTPPTGLGYGYTF
TRBV13,TRBJ2-7,-,-,TGTGCCAGCAGCCCAGGCAAGGGACATCACGAGCAGTACTTC,CASSPGKGHHEQYF
TRBV7-6,TRBJ2-3,-,-,TGTGCCAGCAGCTTACTTGCGGAGAGGGCCACAGATACGCAGTATTTT,CASSLLAERATDTQYF